These 3 T cell receptor beta chains came from one sample sequenced in a study of T cell responses to AZD1222 COVID-19 vaccine. TCRdb's copy holds only in-frame clones and misses some; the assay was immunoSEQ multiplex PCR. The data contain about 130,000 clones, about 90% of them singletons. Here the sequenced sample was peripheral blood, taken on day 0 of AZD1222 vaccination. These receptors were taken from an adult in good health.

The chain links TRBV29-1 to TRBJ2-5; 11 bases agree with TRBD2. This CDR3 is built from 13 residues. Germline CDR1 reads SQVTM; CDR2 reads ANQGSEA. J was trimmed by 4 bases and V by 2 bases; bases with no gene match: 0. As DNA, the CDR3 is TGCAGCGTTGAAACTAGCGGGGGAGAGACCCAGTACTTC. Translating it yields CSVETSGGETQYF.

The V call is TRBV5-1, the J call TRBJ1-5; D is possibly TRBD1 (6 bases). There are 14 residues in the CDR3. V gave up 2 bases and J gave up 4 bases, with 10 bases separating them. Germline-derived CDR1 and CDR2 are SGHRS and YFSETQ. The CDR3 nucleotides read TGCGCCAGCAGCTTCGGGACACCGAATCAGCCCCAGCATTTT. This translates into CASSFGTPNQPQHF.

The sample holds a few counts of this clone. This chain links TRBV4-1 with TRBJ1-2; 10 nucleotides align to TRBD1. V lost 0 bases and J lost 3; bases outside the gene matches: 1. The CDR3 loop spans 15 amino acids. The germline CDR1 and CDR2 sequences are MGHRA and YSYEKL. The DNA of the CDR3 is TGCGCCAGCAGCCAAGAGGGGACAGGGGACTATGGCTACACCTTC. This translates into CASSQEGTGDYGYTF.